This entry lists 31 T cell receptor beta chains sequenced from one sample in a study of patients and donors after allogeneic stem cell transplantation. TCRdb itself ran the RT-PCR reads through MiXCR, one entry per CDR3 protein. The table records about 410,000 distinct CDR3 sequences, 16% of them present only once. The source material was blood, either unsorted or a sorted T cell fraction (not recorded which). The receptors come from a human donor who was either an allogeneic HSCT recipient or a stem cell or donor lymphocyte infusion donor (not recorded which). It is not recorded whose cells these are; they may come from a transplant donor.

This clonotype was seen repeatedly, ten times or more. The chain employs TRBV12-3 or TRBV12-4 and TRBJ2-7, with D possibly being TRBD2 (6 bases). Trimming removed 2 bases from V and 6 bases from J, with 14 bases in between. The CDR3 loop spans 14 amino acids. The CDR3 coding sequence is TGTGCCAGCAGTTTACCTAGCGTGATGGGCGAGCAGTACTTC. Protein product: CASSLPSVMGEQYF.

This clonotype was picked up a small number of times. The rearrangement uses TRBV5-1 and TRBJ2-7; TRBD2 matches 7 bases. The length of the CDR3 is 15 residues. V shed 7 bases, J shed 6 bases, and the junction held 16 bases outside the gene matches. From germline, CDR1 is SGHRS and CDR2 YFSETQ. CDR3 sequence (DNA): TGCGCCAGCGGACTCCCCGGTACGGGGAGGGGCGAGCAGTACTTC. It is translated as CASGLPGTGRGEQYF.

V and J are TRBV5-4 and TRBJ2-1; TRBD2 matches at 11 bases. Germline lookup yields CDR1 SGHNT and CDR2 YYREEE (reference sequence). The CDR3 extends over 16 amino acids. J gave up 9 bases and V 4 bases, and 12 bases lay outside the gene matches. CDR3 residues: CASSPLSGRGDSEQFF. The DNA of the CDR3 is TGTGCCAGCAGCCCCCTTAGCGGGAGGGGGGACAGTGAGCAGTTCTTC.

This clonotype was detected many times. J is TRBJ2-1 and V is TRBV7-8; TRBD2 matches 8 bases. The junction had 12 bases not matched to a gene; V was cut back by 3 bases and J by 5 bases. This CDR3 has 17 amino acids. In germline, CDR1 is SGHVS, CDR2 FQNEAQ. The CDR3 protein is CASSFPLALAGNNEQFF. CDR3 coding DNA: TGTGCCAGCAGCTTTCCCTTGGCCCTAGCGGGTAACAATGAGCAGTTCTTC. The whole variable domain, remainder taken from reference TRBV7-8 and TRBJ2-1, is GAGVSQSPRYKVAKRGQDVALRCDPISGHVSLFWYQQALGQGPEFLTYFQNEAQLDKSGLPSDRFFAERPEGSVSTLKIQRTQQEDSAVYLCASSFPLALAGNNEQFFGPGTRLTVL.

This clonotype was counted many times. The chain employs TRBV12-3 or TRBV12-4 and TRBJ2-3; 14 bases align to TRBD2. The V gene end was trimmed by 6 bases and the J gene end by 2 bases; junction bases not matched to a gene: 7. The CDR3 is 17 residues long. The CDR3 region has the DNA TGTGCCAGCAGGCCTCGACTAGCGGGGGGGGACACAGATACGCAGTATTTT. This sequence encodes CASRPRLAGGDTDTQYF.

The chain has TRBV24-1 and TRBJ1-1; 9 bases agree with TRBD1. Germline loops: CDR1 KGHDR, CDR2 SFDVKD. V was pared by 2 bases and J by 6 bases, with 0 bases of the junction left unmatched. This CDR3 is 13 amino acids long. The CDR3: CATSDWTGAEAFF. CDR3 coding DNA: TGTGCCACCAGTGATTGGACAGGGGCTGAAGCTTTCTTT.

This clonotype came up a few times. V gene TRBV5-1 combines with J gene TRBJ2-1, with D possibly TRBD2 on 7 matching bases. The CDR3 contains 18 residues. The V end was cut by 0 bases, the J end by 0 bases, with 16 bases between. Germline loops: CDR1 SGHRS, CDR2 YFSETQ. CDR3 coding DNA: TGCGCCAGCAGCTTGGCTTACGGCGGGGGCCGCTCCTACAATGAGCAGTTCTTC. Translating gives CASSLAYGGGRSYNEQFF.

This rearrangement joins TRBV9 to TRBJ1-1; possibly TRBD1 for D (5 bases). The CDR3 contains 14 residues. Germline CDR1 SGDLS, CDR2 YYNGEE. Trimming stripped 8 bases from V and 1 base from J, with 15 bases between. The DNA of the CDR3 is TGTGCCAGTACACTCGGGGCTGGGAACACTGAAGCTTTCTTT. Translating it yields CASTLGAGNTEAFF.

This clonotype came up many times. The chain is built from TRBV5-1 and TRBJ2-4; 7 bases are a match to TRBD1. This CDR3 spans 15 amino acids. The V and J ends lost 4 bases and 4 bases, in that order; junction bases with no gene match: 8. Germline CDR1 SGHRS, CDR2 YFSETQ. This chain's CDR3 is CASSLRQGTKNIQYF. In DNA, the CDR3 is TGCGCCAGCAGCCTCCGACAGGGCACGAAAAACATTCAGTACTTC.

The V and J genes are TRBV3-1 and TRBJ1-2, with D unclear. V lost 0 bases, J lost 1 base, and 9 bases lay in between. This CDR3 comprises 15 residues. Germline assignment: CDR1 LGHDT and CDR2 YNNKEL (reference sequence). The DNA of the CDR3 is TGTGCCAGCAGCCAAGATCATCTGGTTAACTATGGCTACACCTTC. Translation gives CASSQDHLVNYGYTF. Variable domain in full (rest from reference TRBV3-1 and TRBJ1-2): DTAVSQTPKYLVTQMGNDKSIKCEQNLGHDTMYWYKQDSKKFLKIMFSYNNKELIINETVPNRFSPKSPDKAHLNLHINSLELGDSAVYFCASSQDHLVNYGYTFGSGTRLTVV.

The chain couples TRBV7-9 to TRBJ1-1; no clear D. Trimming stripped 2 bases from V and 1 base from J, with 11 bases between. CDR1 and CDR2 from the germline V gene are SEHNR and FQNEAQ (reference sequence). The CDR3 extends over 15 amino acids. CDR3 DNA sequence: TGTGCCAGCAGCTTAAAAACAGCGGGGAACACTGAAGCTTTCTTT. As protein: CASSLKTAGNTEAFF.

The chain recombines TRBV12-3 or TRBV12-4 with TRBJ1-2; 9 nucleotides agree with TRBD1. The CDR3 has 14 amino acids. The V and J ends lost 4 bases and 0 bases, in that order; junction bases with no gene match: 0. CDR3 amino acids: CASSYRGPNYGYTF. The DNA of the CDR3 is TGTGCCAGCAGTTACAGGGGGCCTAACTATGGCTACACCTTC.

In its sample, this clonotype was seen many times. The chain is built from TRBV25-1 and TRBJ2-5; TRBD1 matches at 8 bases. The junction had 12 bases not matched to a gene; V was cut back by 7 bases and J by 5 bases. Germline V CDR1 and CDR2: MGHDK, SYGVNS. The CDR3 extends over 15 amino acids. DNA for the CDR3: TGTGCCAGCACCCTAGGACAGGGAGTCTTGGAGACCCAGTACTTC. Protein: CASTLGQGVLETQYF.

Only a few counts were recorded for this clonotype. This chain connects TRBV6-1 to TRBJ1-3; TRBD1 matches at 7 bases. V lost 5 bases, J lost 0 bases, and 4 bases stayed unmatched. CDR3 length: 15 residues. Germline V gene data show CDR1 as MNHNS and CDR2 as SASEGT. The CDR3 nucleotides read TGTGCCAGCAGTAACAGGGGCCTCTCTGGAAACACCATATATTTT. It translates to CASSNRGLSGNTIYF.

The chain is built from TRBV4-3 and TRBJ2-1; TRBD2 aligns across 9 bases. This CDR3 region has 19 residues. Germline CDR1 reads LGHNA; CDR2 reads YSLEER. Trimming cost V 1 base and J 3 bases; bases outside gene matches: 13. The CDR3 DNA reads as TGCGCCAGCAGCCAAGCTCGGGGGGGTAGCGGGGGAGACTACAATGAGCAGTTCTTC. Protein product: CASSQARGGSGGDYNEQFF.

This clonotype turned up a few times. The genes are TRBV27 and TRBJ2-7; perhaps TRBD1 as D (5 bases). CDR3 length: 15 amino acids. Deletions cut 0 bases from V and 2 bases from J, with 11 bases between. The germline gives CDR1 MNHEY, CDR2 SMNVEV (reference sequence). The CDR3: CASSLSGQDTYEQYF. The CDR3 nucleotides read TGTGCCAGCAGTTTATCGGGGCAGGACACCTACGAGCAGTACTTC.

The chain employs TRBV11-2 and TRBJ1-5, with D tentatively TRBD1 (5 bases). This CDR3 contains 16 residues. The V and J ends lost 1 base and 4 bases respectively, with 14 bases between them. Looked up from germline, CDR1 is SGHAT and CDR2 is FQNNGV. CDR3 residues: CASSLGRQILNQPQHF. The CDR3 nucleotides read TGTGCCAGCAGCTTAGGAAGACAGATTTTAAATCAGCCCCAGCATTTT.

This clonotype appeared a few times. This chain uses TRBV30 with TRBJ2-7, with D possibly being TRBD2 (5 bases). Germline values: CDR1 GTSNPN, CDR2 SVGIG (reference sequence). CDR3 size: 12 residues. Trimming took 5 bases from V and 6 from J, leaving 14 bases between them. CDR3 in amino acids: CAWALGSSEQYF. CDR3 DNA sequence: TGTGCCTGGGCCTTAGGGAGCAGCGAGCAGTACTTC. Supplemented by reference TRBV30 and TRBJ2-7, the full variable domain reads SQTIHQWPATLVQPVGSPLSLECTVEGTSNPNLYWYRQAAGRGLQLLFYSVGIGQISSEVPQNLSASRPQDRQFILSSKKLLLSDSGFYLCAWALGSSEQYFGPGTRLTVT.

This clonotype was detected a few times. In DNA, the CDR3 is TGCGCCAGCAGCGGCCCCGGGACAGGGAACACTGAAGCTTTCTTT. This encodes CASSGPGTGNTEAFF. V and J are TRBV5-1 and TRBJ1-1, with TRBD1 matching 8 bases. CDR3 size: 15 residues. The V gene end was trimmed by 4 bases and the J gene end by 1 base; junction bases not matched to a gene: 6. CDR1 and CDR2 (germline): SGHRS, YFSETQ.

The chain links TRBV12-3 or TRBV12-4 to TRBJ1-2; the D gene is possibly TRBD1 (6 bases). The CDR3 is 16 residues long. The CDR3 region has the DNA TGTGCTCTTTCCGGGACCCAGGGGATCATTAACTATGGCTACACCTTC. It encodes CALSGTQGIINYGYTF.

The V call is TRBV12-3 or TRBV12-4, the J call TRBJ1-2; a possible D gene is TRBD1 (5 bases). The CDR3 has 12 amino acids. Trimming shortened V by 6 bases and J by 13 bases, and 18 bases separated the two germline ends. For the CDR3, the DNA is TGTGCCAGCAGGCCCCCCACAGGATACAGCACCTTC. This codes for CASRPPTGYSTF.

This clonotype was counted ten times or more. The junction differs from germline at one of its ends, possibly a read error. This chain uses TRBV12-3 or TRBV12-4 with TRBJ2-1, with a weak D call TRBD2 (5 bases). The CDR3 has 16 amino acids. DNA for the CDR3: TGTGCCAGCAGACCCTTAGCGTTCGGGTCCTCCAATGAGCAGTTCTTC. Protein: CASRPLAFGSSNEQFF.

For this clonotype: At one end the junction does not follow the germline gene, possibly because of a read error. The CDR3 loop is CASSLWAPYEQNF. CDR3 sequence (DNA): TGTGCCAGCAGTTTATGGGCCCCCTACGAGCAGAACTTC. V and J are TRBV12-3 or TRBV12-4 and TRBJ2-7; D unclear. The CDR3 sequence is 13 residues long.

The V call is TRBV7-2, the J call TRBJ1-5; the D gene is possibly TRBD1 (6 bases). This CDR3 region has 14 residues. The germline CDR1 and CDR2 sequences are SGHTA and FQGNSA. The V end was cut by 0 bases, the J end by 11 bases, with 14 bases between. CDR3 in amino acids: CASSLAQGGSAQHF. For the CDR3, the DNA is TGTGCCAGCAGCTTAGCGCAAGGGGGTTCTGCCCAGCATTTT.

CDR3 DNA sequence: TGTGCCAGCTCCTACCGGTGGACTAGCGGGAGAGAGACCCAGTACTTC. Its protein is CASSYRWTSGRETQYF. The chain uses TRBV18 and TRBJ2-5; 13 bases agree with TRBD2. Trimming at V came to 6 bases and at J to 4 bases, leaving 8 bases not matched to a gene. The CDR3 is 16 amino acids. CDR1 is KGHSH and CDR2 is LQKENI in the germline V gene.

This clonotype was counted only a few times. The chain carries TRBV24-1 and TRBJ1-5; no firm D call. V was clipped by 5 bases and J by 3 bases, with 13 bases between them. CDR3 size: 15 residues. Germline-derived CDR1 and CDR2 are KGHDR and SFDVKD. The CDR3 loop reads CATSAPGTSNQPQHF. The CDR3 nucleotides read TGTGCCACCAGTGCCCCGGGAACCTCCAATCAGCCCCAGCATTTT.

The V and J genes are TRBV20-1 and TRBJ2-3, with 7 bases fitting TRBD1. The length of the CDR3 is 16 residues. V lost 0 bases, J lost 7 bases, and 13 bases stayed unmatched. Per germline, CDR1 DFQATT and CDR2 SNEGSKA (reference sequence). For the CDR3, the DNA is TGCAGTGCTAGAGATTGGGACAGTCCCGATAGTTATACGCAGTATTTT. It translates to CSARDWDSPDSYTQYF.

V is TRBV20-1 and J is TRBJ1-4, with TRBD1 as a possible D gene (5 bases). The germline CDR1 and CDR2 sequences are DFQATT and SNEGSKA (reference sequence). With 5 bases removed from V and 14 bases from J, the gap between germline ends came to 18 bases. This CDR3 is built from 12 residues. The CDR3 spells CSAPYAGGGLFF. CDR3 bases: TGCAGTGCTCCATACGCGGGGGGTGGGCTGTTTTTT.

This clonotype has just a few counts. The chain is built from TRBV7-9 and TRBJ1-2; D not resolved. The CDR3 is 16 residues long. CDR1 and CDR2 from the germline V gene are SEHNR and FQNEAQ (reference sequence). Deletions cut 6 bases from V and 2 bases from J, with 19 bases between. The DNA of the CDR3 is TGTGCCAGCAGGCCCCCTGCGGGAAAGGGCAACTATGGCTACACCTTC. This gives the protein CASRPPAGKGNYGYTF.

This clonotype was seen repeatedly, ten times or more. The chain employs TRBV9 and TRBJ2-3; a possible D gene is TRBD2 (7 bases). The CDR3 is 16 amino acids. V lost 0 bases and J lost 0, with 11 bases in between. Germline values: CDR1 SGDLS, CDR2 YYNGEE. The CDR3 coding sequence is TGTGCCAGCAGCGTAGGGGGGGGGCCCAGCACAGATACGCAGTATTTT. Protein sequence: CASSVGGGPSTDTQYF.

The V gene is TRBV7-9, the J gene TRBJ2-7; TRBD1 might be the D (5 bases). Per germline, CDR1 SEHNR and CDR2 FQNEAQ (reference sequence). The CDR3 runs 13 residues. The ends were cut back, 4 bases at V and 6 bases at J, with 13 bases in the middle. The chain's CDR3 is CASSSFDRGEQYF. The DNA for the CDR3 is TGTGCCAGCAGCTCCTTTGACAGAGGCGAGCAGTACTTC. The full variable domain, rest sourced from reference TRBV7-9 and TRBJ2-7, is DTGVSQNPRHKITKRGQNVTFRCDPISEHNRLYWYRQTLGQGPEFLTYFQNEAQLEKSRLLSDRFSAERPKGSFSTLEIQRTEQGDSAMYLCASSSFDRGEQYFGPGTRLTVT.